What follows are 8 T cell receptor beta chains derived from one specimen sequenced in a study of shared clonotypes between healthy human individuals. The protocol was immunoSEQ multiplex PCR, while the TCRdb copy is restricted to in-frame clones and leaves out a portion. The sample lists about 360,000 clones, 73% occurring once. Specimen: memory CD4+ T cells sorted from blood. Subset described: CD45RA-negative fraction. The source of these receptors is a man aged 25 to 40 in good health.

This clone occurred a few times. The J gene is TRBJ1-2, the V gene TRBV28, with D tentatively TRBD1 (6 bases). The germline V gene has CDR1 MDHEN and CDR2 SYDVKM. CDR3 length: 15 residues. V lost 2 bases, J lost 8 bases, and 18 bases lay in between. The CDR3 nucleotides are TGTGCCAGCAGTTTAGCCCTCCGGGGGCATAGCGGCTACACCTTC. Its protein product is CASSLALRGHSGYTF.

This clone was recorded a few times. The genes are TRBV10-2 and TRBJ2-5; possibly TRBD2 for D (5 bases). The germline CDR1 and CDR2 sequences are WSHSY and SAAADI. The CDR3 length is 12 residues. Trimming stripped 6 bases from V and 2 bases from J, with 7 bases between. The CDR3 DNA reads as TGCGCCAGCAGCGGGATTCAAGAGACCCAGTACTTC. It encodes CASSGIQETQYF.

V is TRBV7-8 and J is TRBJ2-1, with 10 bases lining up with TRBD2. This CDR3 comprises 19 residues. J lost 9 bases, V lost 1 base, and 18 bases had no gene match. CDR1 and CDR2 (germline): SGHVS, FQNEAQ. The CDR3 region is CASSLVRQGLSGRASEQFF. CDR3 coding DNA: TGTGCCAGCAGCTTAGTCCGACAGGGGCTGAGCGGGAGGGCGAGTGAGCAGTTCTTC.

CDR3 in amino acids: CASSRDSHGYTF. Written as DNA, the CDR3 is TGTGCCAGCAGCCGTGACTCACATGGCTACACCTTC. The genes are TRBV9 and TRBJ1-2; no clear D. The germline V and J ends were trimmed by 4 bases and 6 bases, with 10 bases remaining between them. Germline CDR1 SGDLS, CDR2 YYNGEE. The CDR3 totals 12 residues.

The chain links TRBV7-2 to TRBJ2-1, with 12 bases aligning to TRBD2. The CDR3 runs to 13 residues. Germline CDR1 SGHTA, CDR2 FQGNSA. The J segment lost 13 bases and the V segment lost 4 bases, leaving 5 bases of the junction unmatched. CDR3 nucleotides: TGTGCCAGCAGCTCCCGGACTAGCGGGATTCAGTTCTTC. The encoded protein is CASSSRTSGIQFF.

The rearrangement links TRBV9 to TRBJ2-2; TRBD2 agrees at 8 bases. The CDR3 consists of 15 residues. Germline V lookup: CDR1 SGDLS, CDR2 YYNGEE. J was trimmed by 7 bases and V by 4 bases; bases with no gene match: 9. In DNA form, the CDR3 reads TGTGCCAGCAGCCAACTCGGACTAGCAATCGGGGAGCTGTTTTTT. Amino acids: CASSQLGLAIGELFF.

Turning to this clone: Other DNA sequences in this sample translate to the same CDR3. The chain couples TRBV9 to TRBJ2-7; 7 bases align to TRBD1. The CDR3 spans 14 residues. CDR1 is SGDLS, CDR2 YYNGEE, per germline. J gave up 1 base and V 3 bases, and 4 bases lay outside the gene matches. In DNA form, the CDR3 reads TGTGCCAGCAGCGGGACAGGCGCGTCCTACGAGCAGTACTTC. Protein: CASSGTGASYEQYF.

This clone was counted only a few times. This chain links TRBV5-6 with TRBJ2-7, with 8 nucleotides matching TRBD2. V lost 1 base and J lost 2; bases outside the gene matches: 2. There are 14 residues in the CDR3. Germline CDR1 is SGHDT and CDR2 is YYEEEE. The DNA of the CDR3 is TGTGCCAGCAGCTTGACTAGCGGTACCTACGAGCAGTACTTC. Translating gives CASSLTSGTYEQYF.